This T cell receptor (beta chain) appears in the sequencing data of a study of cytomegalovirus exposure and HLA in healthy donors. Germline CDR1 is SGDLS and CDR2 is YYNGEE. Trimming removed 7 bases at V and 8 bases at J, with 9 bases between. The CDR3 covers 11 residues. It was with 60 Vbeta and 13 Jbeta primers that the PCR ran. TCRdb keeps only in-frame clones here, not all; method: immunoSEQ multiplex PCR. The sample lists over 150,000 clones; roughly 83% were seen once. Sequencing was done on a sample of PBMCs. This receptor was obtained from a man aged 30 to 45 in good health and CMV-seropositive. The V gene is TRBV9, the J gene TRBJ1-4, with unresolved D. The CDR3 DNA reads TGTGCCAGCGCCCCGAGGGAAAAACTGTTTTTT. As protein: CASAPREKLFF.